This T cell receptor beta chain was found in a study of T cells after yellow fever vaccination. Each CDR3 protein is one row after TCRdb ran MiXCR on the 5' RACE reads. Of around 310,000 distinct CDR3 sequences in the sample, 7.5% to 9% were seen once. Notes on this clonotype: A much larger clone lies a single base off, so this may be a read error.

The germline gives CDR1 SGHRS, CDR2 YFSETQ. The CDR3 has 13 amino acids. Sequencing used PBMCs, obtained on the day of the first yellow fever vaccination. The chain uses TRBV5-1 and TRBJ2-2; maybe TRBD2 (5 bases). This sequence was found in a man between 18 and 29 years old who received the YFV17D yellow fever vaccine. This CDR3 is CASSVSWNGELSF. CDR3 in DNA: TGCGCCAGCAGCGTTTCATGGAACGGGGAGCTGTCTTTT.